This section outlines one T cell receptor beta chain sequence together with its context. Methods used by the authors: Reference gene primers were amplified, and this amplification served to estimate nucleated cell counts. The repertoire was sequenced with immunoSEQ multiplex PCR; TCRdb's copy has only in-frame clones and lacks some. Clone size and the V and J calls come from that table; the DNA yielded D and trimming. There are some 120,000 clones in the sample; roughly 80% occur only once, and roughly 7.9% lies in the top ten. The data are from a study of blood T cell repertoires in COVID-19. Study as a whole: PBMCs, B-cell-depleted T cells, or T cells provided the cDNA or gDNA that made up the material.

Germline V CDR1 and CDR2: SGHNT, YYREEE (reference sequence). V lost 3 bases, J lost 0 bases, and 6 bases stayed unmatched. CDR3 length: 17 amino acids. This TCR was sampled from a man aged 65 to 79 with acute or convalescent COVID-19. Sequences were obtained from peripheral blood. The chain couples TRBV5-4 to TRBJ2-6; TRBD1 agrees at 7 bases. CDR3 bases: TGTGCCAGCAGCTCGGGACAGCTAAACTCTGGGGCCAACGTCCTGACTTTC. Encoded protein: CASSSGQLNSGANVLTF. Full variable domain (outside the CDR3, taken from reference TRBV5-4 and TRBJ2-6): ETGVTQSPTHLIKTRGQQVTLRCSSQSGHNTVSWYQQALGQGPQFIFQYYREEENGRGNFPPRFSGLQFPNYSSELNVNALELDDSALYLCASSSGQLNSGANVLTFGAGSRLTVL.